These 20 T cell receptor beta chains were all obtained from the same sample, sequenced in a study of blood T cell repertoires in COVID-19. Assay: immunoSEQ multiplex PCR; the TCRdb copy retains only in-frame clones and omits some. There are more than 55,000 clones in the sample; more than 85% occur only once, and 4.6% lies in the top ten. The sample comprised peripheral blood. Receptors originate from a man in his forties or fifties with active COVID-19.

This chain links TRBV9 with TRBJ1-3; possibly TRBD1 for D (6 bases). With 4 bases removed from V and 0 bases from J, the gap between germline ends came to 17 bases. There are 17 residues in the CDR3. CDR1 is SGDLS, CDR2 YYNGEE, per germline. DNA of the CDR3: TGTGCCAGCAGCCACTCAGGGACACTCCACTCTGGAAACACCATATATTTT. Residues: CASSHSGTLHSGNTIYF.

This chain joins TRBV1 and TRBJ1-5; the table names TRBD1, a call not compared with the DNA. TRBV1 is deemed a pseudogene. CDR3 size: 16 residues. The CDR3 here is CTSSSRTGHINQPQHF. The DNA for the CDR3 is TGCACCAGCAGCTCCCGGACAGGGCACATCAATCAGCCCCAGCATTTT.

V is TRBV18 and J is TRBJ1-5, with 10 bases matching TRBD1. The CDR3 extends over 17 amino acids. J was trimmed by 2 bases and V by 3 bases; bases with no gene match: 7. Per the germline V gene, CDR1 is KGHSH and CDR2 is LQKENI. The CDR3 loop reads CASSPGQGVRGNQPQHF. The CDR3 DNA reads as TGTGCCAGCTCACCCGGACAGGGGGTAAGAGGCAATCAGCCCCAGCATTTT. Together with reference TRBV18 and TRBJ1-5, the CDR3 gives the full variable domain: NAGVMQNPRHLVRRRGQEARLRCSPMKGHSHVYWYRQLPEEGLKFMVYLQKENIIDESGMPKERFSAEFPKEGPSILRIQQVVRGDSAAYFCASSPGQGVRGNQPQHFGDGTRLSIL.

In DNA form, the CDR3 reads TGTGCCAGCAGGCAACCGGGCAGGGGGAATGGCTACACCTTC. Translation: CASRQPGRGNGYTF. This rearrangement joins TRBV28 to TRBJ1-2; 7 positions match TRBD1. CDR1 is MDHEN and CDR2 is SYDVKM in the germline V gene. Trimming took 6 bases from V and 6 from J; bases not matched to a gene: 10. This CDR3 contains 14 residues.

The J gene is TRBJ1-2, the V gene TRBV12-3 or TRBV12-4; D unresolved. This CDR3 is 12 amino acids long. V shed 6 bases and J shed 5 bases, with 10 bases lying between them. Here the CDR3 DNA reads TGTGCCAGCAGCCAGGAGGCGTATGGCTACACCTTC. Protein sequence: CASSQEAYGYTF.

The chain uses TRBV10-3 and TRBJ2-1; TRBD1 is a possible D gene (6 bases). Germline V gene lookup returns CDR1 ENHRY and CDR2 SYGVKD. V lost 3 bases to trimming and J lost 9 bases, with 6 bases between them. CDR3 length: 11 amino acids. CDR3 sequence reads: CAISEGGEQFF. The CDR3 region has the DNA TGTGCCATCAGTGAAGGGGGTGAGCAGTTCTTC.

The chain employs TRBV11-2 and TRBJ2-7, with 7 positions matching TRBD1. This CDR3 region has 17 residues. The ends lost 1 base at V and 0 bases at J; junction bases unmatched: 9. Germline-derived CDR1 and CDR2 are SGHAT and FQNNGV. CDR3 DNA sequence: TGTGCCAGCAGCTTAGTAGGGGGACAGCGGAGCTCCTACGAGCAGTACTTC. Translated: CASSLVGGQRSSYEQYF.

This clone has just one count. The chain uses TRBV5-1 and TRBJ2-1, with D possibly TRBD2 on 6 matching bases. The V and J ends lost 2 bases and 9 bases respectively, with 12 bases between them. The CDR3 has 13 amino acids. Germline values: CDR1 SGHRS, CDR2 YFSETQ. CDR3 sequence (DNA): TGCGCCAGCAGCTTAATTGCGGGGACTGAGCAGTTCTTC. Translated, it gives CASSLIAGTEQFF.

The chain couples TRBV2 to TRBJ2-2; TRBD1 matches at 8 bases. Germline-derived CDR1 and CDR2 are SNHLY and FYNNEI. The CDR3 is 16 amino acids. V gave up 10 bases and J gave up 1 base; unmatched junction bases: 11. DNA for the CDR3: TGTGCCATCAACCGCAGGACAGGGAAGAACACCGGGGAGCTGTTTTTT. Amino acid sequence: CAINRRTGKNTGELFF.

This chain uses TRBV9 with TRBJ2-1; possible D gene TRBD2, 7 bases. Germline values: CDR1 SGDLS, CDR2 YYNGEE. The V end lost 1 base, the J end lost 0 bases, and 14 bases lay between the germline ends. The CDR3 has 17 residues. The CDR3: CASSVPGEGGSYNEQFF. CDR3 coding DNA: TGTGCCAGCAGCGTACCTGGGGAGGGGGGCTCCTACAATGAGCAGTTCTTC. The full variable domain, in which reference TRBV9 and TRBJ2-1 provide the parts outside the CDR3, is DSGVTQTPKHLITATGQRVTLRCSPRSGDLSVYWYQQSLDQGLQFLIQYYNGEERAKGNILERFSAQQFPDLHSELNLSSLELGDSALYFCASSVPGEGGSYNEQFFGPGTRLTVL.

This sequence joins TRBV7-3 and TRBJ2-1, with 9 nucleotides matching TRBD2. The CDR3 runs to 16 residues. CDR1 is SGHTA and CDR2 is FQGTGA in the germline V gene. Trimming cost V 6 bases and J 1 base; bases outside gene matches: 7. CDR3 protein: CASSLNSGSSYNEQFF. CDR3 in DNA: TGTGCCAGCAGTTTGAATAGCGGGAGTTCCTACAATGAGCAGTTCTTC.

The chain links TRBV6-2 or TRBV6-3 to TRBJ1-2; D not resolved. With 3 bases removed from V and 0 bases from J, the gap between germline ends came to 11 bases. The CDR3 contains 15 residues. Germline V gene data show CDR1 as MNHEY and CDR2 as SVGEGT. The CDR3 nucleotides read TGTGCCAGCAGTTATCTCGGGGAGACTAACTATGGCTACACCTTC. Translating it yields CASSYLGETNYGYTF.

The count of this clone is one. V usage is TRBV9 and J usage is TRBJ2-2, with D possibly TRBD1 on 6 matching bases. Trimming took 2 bases from V and 3 from J, leaving 11 bases between them. Germline V gives CDR1 SGDLS, CDR2 YYNGEE. The CDR3 covers 15 residues. The CDR3 coding sequence is TGTGCCAGCAGCGTTCAGGGGTCGGACACCGGGGAGCTGTTTTTT. This gives the protein CASSVQGSDTGELFF.

The rearrangement uses TRBV4-1 and TRBJ1-1, with 7 bases fitting TRBD1. This CDR3 spans 14 amino acids. Germline CDR1 is MGHRA and CDR2 is YSYEKL. J gave up 5 bases and V 5 bases, and 8 bases lay outside the gene matches. The CDR3 DNA reads as TGCGCCAGCAGCGCCTCGACAGGGAGGACTGAAGCTTTCTTT. Translated: CASSASTGRTEAFF.

The genes are TRBV7-2 and TRBJ2-3; 8 positions agree with TRBD2. J gave up 3 bases and V 1 base, and 3 bases lay outside the gene matches. The CDR3 contains 15 residues. Per germline, CDR1 SGHTA and CDR2 FQGNSA. The CDR3 is CASSLGVAGTDTQYF. CDR3 sequence (DNA): TGTGCCAGCAGCTTAGGGGTAGCGGGAACAGATACGCAGTATTTT.

The V call is TRBV5-1, the J call TRBJ2-1, with D perhaps matching TRBD2 (6 bases). The V and J ends lost 2 bases and 2 bases respectively, with 17 bases between them. CDR3 length: 17 residues. The V gene's germline CDR1 is SGHRS and CDR2 YFSETQ. CDR3 DNA sequence: TGCGCCAGCAGCTTCCCCCGGGGGACCACTACCTACAATGAGCAGTTCTTC. It is translated as CASSFPRGTTTYNEQFF.

The V gene is TRBV19, the J gene TRBJ2-2, with D perhaps TRBD1 (6 bases). The CDR3 is made up of 13 amino acids. Germline V gene data show CDR1 as LNHDA and CDR2 as SQIVND (reference sequence). The V gene lost 6 bases and the J gene lost 5 bases, with 10 bases spanning the gap. The CDR3 coding sequence is TGTGCCAGTAGGAAACAGGGTACCGGGGAGCTGTTTTTT. Protein product: CASRKQGTGELFF. Full variable domain (rest looked up from reference TRBV19 and TRBJ2-2): DGGITQSPKYLFRKEGQNVTLSCEQNLNHDAMYWYRQDPGQGLRLIYYSQIVNDFQKGDIAEGYSVSREKKESFPLTVTSAQKNPTAFYLCASRKQGTGELFFGEGSRLTVL.

This rearrangement joins TRBV4-3 to TRBJ2-5; 7 nucleotides line up with TRBD1. The CDR3 has 15 amino acids. Germline V lookup: CDR1 LGHNA, CDR2 YSLEER. Trimming removed 1 base from V and 5 bases from J; junction bases left unmatched: 7. Here the CDR3 DNA reads TGCGCCAGCAGCCAAGGGGCCAGGGGGTGGGAGACCCAGTACTTC. Protein product: CASSQGARGWETQYF.

This CDR3 is CASSLGPRGGQPQHF. The CDR3 nucleotides read TGTGCCAGCAGTTTAGGTCCGCGAGGTGGGCAGCCCCAGCATTTT. The gene calls are TRBV28 and TRBJ1-5; D is ambiguous. This CDR3 has 15 amino acids. In germline, CDR1 is MDHEN, CDR2 SYDVKM. V gave up 2 bases and J gave up 7 bases, with 15 bases separating them.

This clone was observed a single time. The rearrangement links TRBV4-2 to TRBJ2-2, with D tentatively TRBD2 (6 bases). The V and J ends lost 0 bases and 4 bases respectively, with 15 bases between them. The CDR3 loop spans 17 amino acids. Germline lookup yields CDR1 LGHNA and CDR2 YNFKEQ. This CDR3 reads CASSQDLVGSFTGELFF. The CDR3 DNA is TGTGCCAGCAGCCAAGATCTAGTCGGGAGTTTCACCGGGGAGCTGTTTTTT.